The 11 T cell receptor beta chains listed next were all sequenced from one sample in a study of graft-versus-host responses after intestinal transplantation. No antigen is known for these receptors. The protocol was immunoSEQ multiplex PCR, while the TCRdb copy is restricted to in-frame clones and leaves out a portion. This sample yields tens of thousands of clones, of which 94% are seen a single time; about 0.2% belongs to the top ten. The sample here was unstimulated CD4+ T cells sorted from spleen or lymph node cells, taken before transplant. Receptor source: a human donor who was the organ donor for an intestinal transplant.

This chain links TRBV28 with TRBJ1-1; D gene uncertain. Trimming shortened V by 4 bases and J by 4 bases, and 10 bases separated the two germline ends. The germline gives CDR1 MDHEN, CDR2 SYDVKM. This CDR3 region has 13 residues. This CDR3 reads CASSSSRGTEAFF. CDR3 in DNA: TGTGCCAGCAGTTCCTCTCGGGGCACTGAAGCTTTCTTT.

This rearrangement joins TRBV9 to TRBJ2-5, with no clear D. The end of the DNA fits TRBJ2-7 better, so the J call may be wrong. This CDR3 is 14 amino acids long. Germline CDR1 reads SGDLS; CDR2 reads YYNGEE. CDR3 sequence (DNA): TGTGCCAGCAGCCCGACGTCCCTAGGCCACGAGCAGTACTTC. It specifies CASSPTSLGHEQYF.

This chain connects TRBV11-3 to TRBJ2-3; the match to TRBD1 covers 9 bases. Germline V gives CDR1 SGHNT, CDR2 YENEEA. V dropped 1 base and J dropped 3; count of bases not matched to a gene: 5. This CDR3 is built from 16 residues. The CDR3 region is CASSLGTGTGTDTQYF. The DNA for the CDR3 is TGTGCCAGCAGCTTAGGTACCGGGACAGGGACAGATACGCAGTATTTT.

The V gene is TRBV29-1, the J gene TRBJ2-3, with no clear D. In germline, CDR1 is SQVTM, CDR2 ANQGSEA. V was shortened by 3 bases and J by 0 bases, with 7 bases between the two germline ends. This CDR3 is 13 amino acids long. The CDR3 bases are TGCAGCGTTGAGCAAACTAGCACAGATACGCAGTATTTT. Amino acids: CSVEQTSTDTQYF.

The V gene is TRBV5-4, the J gene TRBJ1-6; D is unclear. Trimming shortened V by 0 bases and J by 4 bases, and 8 bases separated the two germline ends. Germline V gene data show CDR1 as SGHNT and CDR2 as YYREEE (reference sequence). CDR3 size: 15 residues. The CDR3 loop is CASSLGSSYNSPLHF. CDR3 coding DNA: TGTGCCAGCAGCTTGGGCTCTAGTTATAATTCACCCCTCCACTTT.

The chain employs TRBV7-2 and TRBJ2-6; D possibly corresponds to TRBD2 (5 bases). The CDR3 has 15 residues. Germline CDR1 is SGHTA and CDR2 is FQGNSA. Trimming shortened V by 7 bases and J by 2 bases, and 12 bases separated the two germline ends. CDR3 in amino acids: CASTTDSTGANVLTF. The CDR3 coding sequence is TGTGCCAGCACCACGGACTCTACTGGGGCCAACGTCCTGACTTTC.

The genes are TRBV2 and TRBJ2-1, with TRBD2 as a possible D gene (5 bases). The V and J ends lost 6 bases and 1 base respectively, with 10 bases between them. Germline V gene data show CDR1 as SNHLY and CDR2 as FYNNEI. The CDR3 is made up of 14 amino acids. The CDR3 DNA is TGTGCCAGCAGAGAGCGGAGATCCTACAATGAGCAGTTCTTC. Protein: CASRERRSYNEQFF.

This chain uses TRBV11-2 with TRBJ1-1; D is undetermined. Germline CDR1 reads SGHAT; CDR2 reads FQNNGV. The V gene lost 0 bases and the J gene lost 0 bases, with 2 bases spanning the gap. The CDR3 loop spans 13 amino acids. The CDR3 region has the DNA TGTGCCAGCAGCTTAGACATGAACACTGAAGCTTTCTTT. Its protein is CASSLDMNTEAFF.

This sequence joins TRBV5-1 and TRBJ2-5, with TRBD2 identical over 10 bases. This CDR3 contains 15 residues. With V trimmed by 0 bases and J by 5 bases, 4 bases remained unmatched. CDR1 is SGHRS, CDR2 YFSETQ, per germline. The chain's CDR3 is CASSLGTSGVETQYF. The CDR3 DNA reads TGCGCCAGCAGCTTGGGTACTAGCGGGGTTGAGACCCAGTACTTC. Combining the CDR3 with reference TRBV5-1 and TRBJ2-5 gives the whole variable domain KAGVTQTPRYLIKTRGQQVTLSCSPISGHRSVSWYQQTPGQGLQFLFEYFSETQRNKGNFPGRFSGRQFSNSRSEMNVSTLELGDSALYLCASSLGTSGVETQYFGPGTRLLVL.

V gene TRBV2 combines with J gene TRBJ2-3; D is ambiguous. The germline V gene has CDR1 SNHLY and CDR2 FYNNEI. The V and J ends lost 6 bases and 6 bases respectively, with 16 bases between them. This CDR3 is built from 14 residues. CDR3 loop: CASSLESLLDTQYF. The CDR3 DNA is TGTGCCAGCAGCCTGGAGTCGTTGCTTGATACGCAGTATTTT.

The chain uses TRBV2 and TRBJ2-7; D is unresolved. Germline V lookup: CDR1 SNHLY, CDR2 FYNNEI. The CDR3 sequence is 11 residues long. V was cut by 6 bases and J by 3 bases, with 6 bases left in between. CDR3 sequence (DNA): TGTGCCAGCAGCCCCGACTACGAGCAGTACTTC. It codes for CASSPDYEQYF.